The 27 T cell receptor beta chains reported below all come from one sample, sequenced in a study of CD8 T cells in ankylosing spondylitis. General observations from the study: In ankylosing spondylitis blood, a motif of roughly 8 highly homologous TCR beta variants appeared characteristic.

From the 5' RACE reads, TCRdb called clonotypes with MiXCR, one entry per CDR3 protein. The data show around 480,000 distinct CDR3 sequences, with 17% seen just once and approximately 0.97% held by the top ten. What these receptors recognize is not known. Sequenced: blood, either unsorted or a sorted T cell fraction (not recorded which). All receptors derive from a male donor with ankylosing spondylitis.

The chain is built from TRBV11-2 and TRBJ2-7; tentative D call: TRBD2 (5 bases). V lost 1 base to trimming and J lost 7 bases, with 14 bases between them. The CDR3 has 14 residues. Germline-derived CDR1 and CDR2 are SGHAT and FQNNGV. CDR3 region: CASSLVPLGGEQYF. The CDR3, as DNA: TGTGCCAGCAGCTTAGTCCCTCTCGGCGGGGAGCAGTACTTC.

The chain recombines TRBV28 with TRBJ2-3; no reliable D call. V dropped 2 bases and J dropped 10 bases, with 7 bases sitting between them. The germline V gene has CDR1 MDHEN and CDR2 SYDVKM. The CDR3 sequence is 11 residues long. The CDR3 bases are TGTGCCAGCAGTTTAGGATTCGCGCAGTATTTT. It specifies CASSLGFAQYF.

This chain connects TRBV6-5 to TRBJ2-3; the D is unclear. The CDR3 spans 17 residues. The V end lost 0 bases, the J end lost 2 bases, and 15 bases lay between the germline ends. Germline lookup yields CDR1 MNHEY and CDR2 SVGAGI. CDR3: CASSYSRAKRSTDTQYF. CDR3 nucleotide sequence: TGTGCCAGCAGTTACTCTAGAGCTAAGCGTTCCACAGATACGCAGTATTTT.

This rearrangement joins TRBV29-1 to TRBJ2-6; D unclear. Germline V gene sequence: CDR1 SQVTM, CDR2 ANQGSEA. The CDR3 extends over 15 amino acids. V was clipped by 5 bases and J by 2 bases, with 13 bases between them. The CDR3 sequence is CSVTQNRPGANVLTF. As DNA, the CDR3 is TGCAGCGTTACACAGAACCGCCCTGGGGCCAACGTCCTGACTTTC.

The V call is TRBV6-1, the J call TRBJ1-4, with TRBD1 matching over 10 bases. J was trimmed by 5 bases and V by 6 bases; bases with no gene match: 12. Germline assignment: CDR1 MNHNS and CDR2 SASEGT. This CDR3 spans 17 amino acids. Written as DNA, the CDR3 is TGTGCCAGCAGGCGGACCCAGGGACAGGGGTTGAATGAAAAACTGTTTTTT. Its protein is CASRRTQGQGLNEKLFF.

This clonotype was counted only a few times. This chain uses TRBV6-2 or TRBV6-3 with TRBJ1-4; D remains ambiguous. There are 14 residues in the CDR3. Germline V lookup: CDR1 MNHEY, CDR2 SVGEGT. V lost 7 bases and J lost 5, with 14 bases in between. The CDR3 reads CASTPGDGNEKLFF. The CDR3 DNA reads TGTGCCAGCACCCCGGGCGACGGAAATGAAAAACTGTTTTTT.

The V and J genes are TRBV14 and TRBJ1-6, with D unresolved. The V gene lost 0 bases and the J gene lost 8 bases, with 14 bases spanning the gap. Germline assignment: CDR1 SGHDN and CDR2 FVKESK. This CDR3 comprises 16 residues. CDR3 in amino acids: CASSQDVGIMDSPLHF. The CDR3 bases are TGTGCCAGCAGCCAAGACGTGGGGATTATGGATTCACCCCTCCACTTT.

This clonotype came up a few times. The chain links TRBV7-2 to TRBJ1-5; D ambiguous. Trimming removed 1 base from V and 11 bases from J, with 12 bases in between. The germline CDR1 and CDR2 sequences are SGHTA and FQGNSA. This CDR3 is 13 amino acids long. The CDR3 nucleotides are TGTGCCAGCAGCTTAGGGCCCGAAGGGACCCAGCATTTT. Translated, it gives CASSLGPEGTQHF.

The chain joins TRBV11-2 to TRBJ1-5; 7 bases line up with TRBD1. With V trimmed by 0 bases and J by 6 bases, 5 bases remained unmatched. CDR3 size: 15 residues. CDR1 is SGHAT and CDR2 is FQNNGV in the germline V gene. The CDR3: CASSLDPQGTQPQHF. CDR3 DNA sequence: TGTGCCAGCAGCTTAGACCCACAGGGGACTCAGCCCCAGCATTTT. Supplemented by reference TRBV11-2 and TRBJ1-5, the full variable domain reads EAGVAQSPRYKIIEKRQSVAFWCNPISGHATLYWYQQILGQGPKLLIQFQNNGVVDDSQLPKDRFSAERLKGVDSTLKIQPAKLEDSAVYLCASSLDPQGTQPQHFGDGTRLSIL.

This clonotype was observed many times. V gene TRBV20-1 combines with J gene TRBJ2-3, with 9 bases that match TRBD2. With 3 bases clipped from V and 0 bases from J, the junction kept 13 bases outside the gene matches. CDR3 length equals 18 residues. CDR1 DFQATT and CDR2 SNEGSKA come from the germline V gene (reference sequence). CDR3 loop: CSARGGSGGSSSTDTQYF. CDR3 DNA: TGCAGTGCTAGGGGGGGGAGCGGGGGGTCCTCTAGCACAGATACGCAGTATTTT.

The chain recombines TRBV20-1 with TRBJ2-7; 9 nucleotides align to TRBD1. The V and J ends lost 5 bases and 2 bases, in that order; junction bases with no gene match: 4. The germline V gene encodes CDR1 DFQATT and CDR2 SNEGSKA (reference sequence). This CDR3 region has 13 residues. This CDR3 reads CSAWDRAPYEQYF. The CDR3 DNA is TGCAGTGCTTGGGACAGGGCCCCCTACGAGCAGTACTTC.

This clonotype was seen a few times. For the CDR3, the DNA is TGTGCCAGCAGTGAATTAGCGCCTAGCCGCGGGGAGCTGTTTTTT. Translated: CASSELAPSRGELFF. The chain employs TRBV25-1 and TRBJ2-2; possible D gene TRBD2, 5 bases. CDR3 size: 15 residues. Per germline, CDR1 MGHDK and CDR2 SYGVNS. V lost 1 base, J lost 7 bases, and 13 bases lay in between.

This clonotype was recorded a few times. V and J are TRBV11-1 and TRBJ2-5, with a tentative D call TRBD2 (5 bases). The CDR3 runs 13 residues. With 5 bases removed from V and 5 bases from J, the gap between germline ends came to 12 bases. CDR1 is SGHAT, CDR2 FQDESV, per germline (reference sequence). The CDR3 protein is CASSPRGSETQYF. CDR3 nucleotides: TGTGCCAGCAGCCCACGGGGATCGGAGACCCAGTACTTC.

The genes are TRBV6-1 and TRBJ2-1; TRBD2 agrees at 9 bases. Germline V gives CDR1 MNHNS, CDR2 SASEGT. This CDR3 has 15 amino acids. The trim removed 6 bases at V and 6 bases at J, leaving 9 bases unmatched. CDR3 loop: CASSRERGVGNEQFF. In DNA form, the CDR3 reads TGTGCCAGCAGCCGAGAGCGGGGGGTCGGCAATGAGCAGTTCTTC.

This clonotype came up a few times. The V call is TRBV7-2, the J call TRBJ1-1, with TRBD1 identical over 8 bases. The CDR3 has 14 residues. CDR1 and CDR2 (germline): SGHTA, FQGNSA. Trimming took 5 bases from V and 4 from J; bases not matched to a gene: 6. The CDR3 DNA reads as TGTGCCAGCAGCCCCCGGACAGGGCCCACTGAAGCTTTCTTT. It translates to CASSPRTGPTEAFF.

The genes are TRBV27 and TRBJ2-1; 8 nucleotides line up with TRBD2. CDR3 length equals 16 residues. Germline V gene lookup returns CDR1 MNHEY and CDR2 SMNVEV (reference sequence). With 7 bases clipped from V and 0 bases from J, the junction kept 8 bases outside the gene matches. CDR3 sequence reads: CASNRGGPSSYNEQFF. CDR3 coding DNA: TGTGCCAGCAACCGGGGGGGACCGAGCTCCTACAATGAGCAGTTCTTC.

The chain has TRBV5-1 and TRBJ2-7, with D perhaps being TRBD1 or TRBD2 (5 bases each). Germline assignment: CDR1 SGHRS and CDR2 YFSETQ. The CDR3 covers 17 residues. V was cut by 1 base and J by 4 bases, with 21 bases left in between. The CDR3 DNA sequence: TGCGCCAGCAGCTTGATCTTTGGTGGGGGTGTCGGGTACGAGCAGTACTTC. Amino acid sequence: CASSLIFGGGVGYEQYF.

This clonotype has only a few counts. The rearrangement joins TRBV7-2 to TRBJ2-1; 8 bases line up with TRBD2. The germline V gene has CDR1 SGHTA and CDR2 FQGNSA. V shed 0 bases, J shed 5 bases, and the junction held 6 bases outside the gene matches. The CDR3 has 16 residues. CDR3 loop: CASSLASTSGNNEQFF. The CDR3 DNA is TGTGCCAGCAGCTTAGCGAGTACTAGCGGAAACAATGAGCAGTTCTTC.

This clonotype was seen only a few times. The J gene is TRBJ2-2, the V gene TRBV30; 7 bases line up with TRBD1. This CDR3 comprises 15 residues. Germline V gene data show CDR1 as GTSNPN and CDR2 as SVGIG (reference sequence). J gave up 3 bases and V 3 bases, and 7 bases lay outside the gene matches. The CDR3 DNA reads TGTGCCTGGAGCCTCCTAGACAGGGACACCGGGGAGCTGTTTTTT. Translating gives CAWSLLDRDTGELFF.

This chain joins TRBV11-2 and TRBJ2-2, with TRBD1 matching over 8 bases. CDR3 length equals 17 residues. Germline V gene lookup returns CDR1 SGHAT and CDR2 FQNNGV. The junction had 7 bases not matched to a gene; V was cut back by 2 bases and J by 2 bases. The DNA of the CDR3 is TGTGCCAGCAGCTTATTCAGACAGGGGCCTAACACCGGGGAGCTGTTTTTT. It yields the protein CASSLFRQGPNTGELFF.

V gene TRBV2 combines with J gene TRBJ2-3, with D possibly TRBD2 on 5 matching bases. The CDR3 totals 14 residues. V lost 4 bases to trimming and J lost 1 base, with 9 bases between them. Germline lookup yields CDR1 SNHLY and CDR2 FYNNEI. The CDR3 spells CASSVTRGTDTQYF. The CDR3 DNA reads TGTGCCAGCAGTGTGACGAGGGGCACAGATACGCAGTATTTT.

The sample holds a few counts of this clonotype. The J gene is TRBJ1-2, the V gene TRBV7-2; D perhaps matches TRBD1 (5 bases). The length of the CDR3 is 14 residues. V lost 0 bases and J 7 bases, leaving 12 bases between the germline ends. Per the germline V gene, CDR1 is SGHTA and CDR2 is FQGNSA. The CDR3 spells CASSLAVGALGYTF. The CDR3 nucleotides read TGTGCCAGCAGCTTAGCTGTAGGGGCTCTTGGCTACACCTTC.

This clonotype was found a few times. The rearrangement joins TRBV11-1 to TRBJ2-1; D is perhaps TRBD2 (7 bases). The germline V gene encodes CDR1 SGHAT and CDR2 FQDESV (reference sequence). This CDR3 has 18 residues. The ends were cut back, 4 bases at V and 1 base at J, with 20 bases in the middle. CDR3 DNA: TGTGCCAGCAGCTCGGGAATCGGAGGGGGGGTTTCCTACAATGAGCAGTTCTTC. Translated, it gives CASSSGIGGGVSYNEQFF.

The chain is built from TRBV6-5 and TRBJ2-3, with a weak D call TRBD2 (6 bases). The V end was cut by 0 bases, the J end by 6 bases, with 16 bases between. Germline-derived CDR1 and CDR2 are MNHEY and SVGAGI. The CDR3 is made up of 16 amino acids. Here the CDR3 DNA reads TGTGCCAGCAGTTACTCGGGGCCCGGCGGGAAGGATACGCAGTATTTT. It codes for CASSYSGPGGKDTQYF.

There are a few counts of this clonotype. This chain links TRBV7-2 with TRBJ2-6; D may be TRBD1 or TRBD2 (5 bases each). V lost 0 bases, J lost 4 bases, and 13 bases lay in between. CDR1 and CDR2 from the germline V gene are SGHTA and FQGNSA. There are 17 residues in the CDR3. Written as DNA, the CDR3 is TGTGCCAGCAGCTTAGCGGCATTCGAGGGGGGGGCCAACGTCCTGACTTTC. Amino acid sequence: CASSLAAFEGGANVLTF. The variable domain in full, with the rest retrieved from reference TRBV7-2 and TRBJ2-6, is GAGVSQSPSNKVTEKGKDVELRCDPISGHTALYWYRQSLGQGLEFLIYFQGNSAPDKSGLPSDRFSAERTGGSVSTLTIQRTQQEDSAVYLCASSLAAFEGGANVLTFGAGSRLTVL.

The chain recombines TRBV12-3 or TRBV12-4 with TRBJ2-7, with 9 positions matching TRBD2. CDR3 length: 16 amino acids. With 6 bases clipped from V and 0 bases from J, the junction kept 9 bases outside the gene matches. Here the CDR3 reads CASSRNSGGSSYEQYF. Here the CDR3 DNA reads TGTGCCAGCAGCCGTAATAGCGGGGGAAGCTCCTACGAGCAGTACTTC.

In this sample, this clonotype turned up a few times. The rearrangement joins TRBV7-9 to TRBJ2-1; possible D gene TRBD2, 6 bases. From germline, CDR1 is SEHNR and CDR2 FQNEAQ (reference sequence). V shed 5 bases and J shed 7 bases, with 24 bases lying between them. The CDR3 loop spans 17 amino acids. As DNA, the CDR3 is TGTGCCAGCAGCGCCCCGGTCGGAGGGCAGGGTCTTAATGAGCAGTTCTTC. This gives the protein CASSAPVGGQGLNEQFF.